The 19 T cell receptor beta chains in this list originate from one sample, sequenced in a study of OX40 agonist ivuxolimab in advanced cancers. The data were produced by immunoSEQ multiplex PCR, yet TCRdb's version contains in-frame clones alone and is incomplete. The sample consists of under 150,000 clones, approximately 90% of them appearing once. The specimen comprised CD4+ or CD8+ T cells sorted from blood, sampled in a trial of the OX40 agonist ivuxolimab. The receptor source for this set is an adult with an advanced solid tumor such as melanoma, head and neck, liver or kidney cancer.

The V and J genes are TRBV30 and TRBJ1-6; D is unclear. This CDR3 is 17 amino acids long. Germline loops: CDR1 GTSNPN, CDR2 SVGIG (reference sequence). Trimming took 4 bases from V and 0 from J, leaving 16 bases between them. As DNA, the CDR3 is TGTGCCTGGAAAGGTGGGATAGGCAGCTCCTATAATTCACCCCTCCACTTT. The encoded protein is CAWKGGIGSSYNSPLHF.

In its sample, this clone was seen a few times. The rearrangement joins TRBV4-3 to TRBJ1-2; 7 nucleotides align to TRBD1. The CDR3 runs 15 residues. J gave up 8 bases and V 3 bases, and 12 bases lay outside the gene matches. CDR1 is LGHNA, CDR2 YSLEER, per germline. The CDR3 sequence: CASSHYQGGAGGYTF. The CDR3 coding sequence is TGCGCCAGCAGCCATTACCAGGGGGGGGCTGGCGGCTACACCTTC.

The rearrangement links TRBV30 to TRBJ1-1, with D maybe TRBD1 (6 bases). The V gene lost 0 bases and the J gene lost 3 bases, with 17 bases spanning the gap. The germline V gene encodes CDR1 GTSNPN and CDR2 SVGIG (reference sequence). This CDR3 spans 16 amino acids. CDR3 coding DNA: TGTGCCTGGAGTGTACCAGGGGCTTGGGGCTACACTGAAGCTTTCTTT. Its translation: CAWSVPGAWGYTEAFF.

The chain couples TRBV27 to TRBJ1-5; no clear D gene. CDR1 is MNHEY, CDR2 SMNVEV, per germline (reference sequence). This CDR3 region has 14 residues. V lost 4 bases and J lost 0, with 7 bases in between. In nucleotides, the CDR3 is TGTGCCAGCAGTTACACAGATAGCAATCAGCCCCAGCATTTT. It encodes CASSYTDSNQPQHF.

The chain combines TRBV18 with TRBJ1-2; maybe TRBD1 (6 bases). The CDR3 has 17 residues. Trimming left V 3 bases short and J 2 bases short, with 19 bases between. Germline CDR1 KGHSH, CDR2 LQKENI. CDR3 nucleotides: TGTGCCAGCTCACCCGGGACACCCGCGTCCCCCAACTATGGCTACACCTTC. It specifies CASSPGTPASPNYGYTF.

This rearrangement joins TRBV7-8 to TRBJ1-4; D is uncertain. V shed 4 bases and J shed 7 bases, with 19 bases lying between them. The CDR3 is made up of 16 amino acids. CDR1 and CDR2 from the germline V gene are SGHVS and FQNEAQ. In DNA, the CDR3 is TGTGCCAGCAGCTCACGGTTCGGAGGAGGTGGTGAAAAACTGTTTTTT. It translates to CASSSRFGGGGEKLFF.

This rearrangement joins TRBV6-5 to TRBJ1-1, with D hard to call. The CDR3 sequence is 13 residues long. The V gene's germline CDR1 is MNHEY and CDR2 SVGAGI. V lost 0 bases, J lost 3 bases, and 5 bases lay in between. CDR3 sequence: CASSYSRDTEAFF. In DNA form, the CDR3 reads TGTGCCAGCAGTTACTCACGGGACACTGAAGCTTTCTTT.

The chain uses TRBV13 and TRBJ2-7; possibly TRBD1 for D (6 bases). The CDR3 sequence is 14 residues long. V dropped 1 base and J dropped 6 bases, with 13 bases sitting between them. Germline V CDR1 and CDR2: PRHDT, FYEKMQ (reference sequence). The CDR3 coding sequence is TGTGCCAGCAGCTTAGACCCGCAGGGGCGCGAGCAGTACTTC. Protein: CASSLDPQGREQYF.

The chain carries TRBV5-1 and TRBJ2-1, with a weak D call TRBD2 (6 bases). The CDR3 length is 15 residues. The germline gives CDR1 SGHRS, CDR2 YFSETQ. Trimming pared 5 bases from V and 0 bases from J, leaving 12 bases between. The DNA of the CDR3 is TGCGCCAGCAGAGAAGATAGCGGCTCCTACAATGAGCAGTTCTTC. It codes for CASREDSGSYNEQFF.

The chain links TRBV5-4 to TRBJ1-2; perhaps TRBD1 as D (6 bases). The germline CDR1 and CDR2 sequences are SGHNT and YYREEE (reference sequence). The CDR3 has 15 amino acids. Trimming stripped 7 bases from V and 1 base from J, with 17 bases between. The CDR3 nucleotides read TGTGCCAGCGCGCCTGGGGGAGGGGGTAACTATGGCTACACCTTC. This gives the protein CASAPGGGGNYGYTF.

This chain joins TRBV19 and TRBJ2-1, with 11 nucleotides matching TRBD2. Unmatched junction bases numbered 10, after V lost 5 bases and J lost 4 bases. The CDR3 has 17 residues. Per the germline V gene, CDR1 is LNHDA and CDR2 is SQIVND (reference sequence). CDR3 sequence (DNA): TGTGCCAGTAGTTTCATGGCCGGGACTAGCGGTTACAATGAGCAGTTCTTC. Residues: CASSFMAGTSGYNEQFF.

The V gene is TRBV28, the J gene TRBJ1-4; the D is unclear. The V end was cut by 5 bases, the J end by 8 bases, with 9 bases between. The germline V gene encodes CDR1 MDHEN and CDR2 SYDVKM. The CDR3 is made up of 12 amino acids. CDR3: CASSPSREKLFF. The DNA of the CDR3 is TGTGCCAGCAGTCCCTCACGGGAAAAACTGTTTTTT.

The chain recombines TRBV7-2 with TRBJ2-1; D is unclear. The CDR3 totals 14 residues. V was pared by 5 bases and J by 6 bases, with 14 bases between. The germline CDR1 and CDR2 sequences are SGHTA and FQGNSA. CDR3 in amino acids: CASSLGGPPNEQFF. CDR3 nucleotides: TGTGCCAGCAGCCTGGGTGGTCCGCCCAATGAGCAGTTCTTC.

The genes are TRBV15 and TRBJ2-5; TRBD2 matches 8 bases. CDR3 length: 16 residues. CDR1 and CDR2 from the germline V gene are LNHNV and YYDKDF (reference sequence). V shed 0 bases and J 2 bases; nucleotides not matched to a gene: 5. CDR3: CATSRDASSGQETQYF. CDR3 coding DNA: TGTGCCACCAGCAGAGATGCATCTAGCGGGCAAGAGACCCAGTACTTC. Filled out from reference TRBV15 and TRBJ2-5, the complete variable domain reads DAMVIQNPRYQVTQFGKPVTLSCSQTLNHNVMYWYQQKSSQAPKLLFHYYDKDFNNEADTPDNFQSRRPNTSFCFLDIRSPGLGDTAMYLCATSRDASSGQETQYFGPGTRLLVL.

This clone occurred once. The gene calls are TRBV5-1 and TRBJ2-2, with 7 bases that match TRBD1. The CDR3 length is 20 residues. The junction had 18 bases not matched to a gene; V was cut back by 4 bases and J by 0 bases. CDR1 and CDR2 (germline): SGHRS, YFSETQ. The CDR3 loop reads CASSKVSSRDSIANTGELFF. CDR3 DNA: TGCGCCAGCAGCAAGGTCTCTTCCCGGGACAGCATCGCGAACACCGGGGAGCTGTTTTTT. Filled out from reference TRBV5-1 and TRBJ2-2, the complete variable domain reads KAGVTQTPRYLIKTRGQQVTLSCSPISGHRSVSWYQQTPGQGLQFLFEYFSETQRNKGNFPGRFSGRQFSNSRSEMNVSTLELGDSALYLCASSKVSSRDSIANTGELFFGEGSRLTVL.

The V and J genes are TRBV19 and TRBJ1-5; TRBD1 aligns across 9 bases. This CDR3 comprises 15 residues. V shed 5 bases, J shed 5 bases, and the junction held 7 bases outside the gene matches. Germline CDR1 reads LNHDA; CDR2 reads SQIVND (reference sequence). Here the CDR3 reads CASSPDRGYDQPQHF. In DNA, the CDR3 is TGTGCCAGTAGTCCGGACAGGGGATACGATCAGCCCCAGCATTTT.

This chain uses TRBV28 with TRBJ2-6; D is undetermined. The CDR3 length is 13 residues. V lost 7 bases to trimming and J lost 2 bases, with 6 bases between them. Germline V gives CDR1 MDHEN, CDR2 SYDVKM. The CDR3: CASTVTGANVLTF. DNA for the CDR3: TGTGCCAGCACGGTTACTGGGGCCAACGTCCTGACTTTC.

This clone showed up just a few times. This chain links TRBV6-5 with TRBJ1-2; TRBD1 matches 9 bases. The CDR3 length is 13 residues. V dropped 5 bases and J dropped 7; count of bases not matched to a gene: 5. Germline CDR1 and CDR2: MNHEY and SVGAGI. The CDR3 region is CASSNPTGGGYTF. CDR3 nucleotide sequence: TGTGCCAGCAGTAACCCGACAGGGGGTGGCTACACCTTC.

V gene TRBV6-1 combines with J gene TRBJ2-1, with 7 bases identical to TRBD2. The CDR3 has 14 residues. V lost 1 base, J lost 7 bases, and 4 bases stayed unmatched. The germline V gene has CDR1 MNHNS and CDR2 SASEGT. In nucleotides, the CDR3 is TGTGCCAGCAGTGAAGGCGGGAGAACGAATGAGCAGTTCTTC. Its translation is CASSEGGRTNEQFF.